What follows are 30 T cell receptor beta chains derived from one specimen sequenced in a study of cytomegalovirus exposure and HLA in healthy donors. PCR involved 60 Vbeta and 13 Jbeta primers. Generated by immunoSEQ multiplex PCR, the TCRdb table keeps only in-frame clones and is missing some. The repertoire includes about 190,000 clones, 65% to 75% of them detected once, and about 4.8% sits in the top ten. Source material: PBMCs. The source of these receptors is a man aged 25 to 45 in good health and CMV-seropositive.

A few counts support this clone. The chain carries TRBV13 and TRBJ1-2; D unclear. Germline assignment: CDR1 PRHDT and CDR2 FYEKMQ (reference sequence). The CDR3 spans 13 residues. V dropped 1 base and J dropped 4 bases, with 7 bases sitting between them. In DNA, the CDR3 is TGTGCCAGCAGCTTAGCGAACTCCTATGGCTACACCTTC. Its translation is CASSLANSYGYTF.

CDR3 in amino acids: CASSSSQTGNYEQYF. As DNA, the CDR3 is TGTGCCAGCAGCTCCTCTCAAACAGGGAACTACGAGCAGTACTTC. V is TRBV7-9 and J is TRBJ2-7; D perhaps matches TRBD1 (6 bases). The CDR3 is 15 residues long. The V end was cut by 4 bases, the J end by 3 bases, with 16 bases between. Per germline, CDR1 SEHNR and CDR2 FQNEAQ (reference sequence).

The chain has TRBV7-9 and TRBJ2-1; the D gene is possibly TRBD1 (6 bases). The germline V and J ends were trimmed by 5 bases and 2 bases, with 13 bases remaining between them. The germline V gene encodes CDR1 SEHNR and CDR2 FQNEAQ (reference sequence). The CDR3 has 15 residues. CDR3 sequence reads: CASSQGSGPYNEQFF. The CDR3 bases are TGTGCCAGCAGCCAGGGGAGCGGACCCTACAATGAGCAGTTCTTC.

This chain links TRBV6-4 with TRBJ2-7, with 7 bases aligning to TRBD1. Per the germline V gene, CDR1 is MRHNA and CDR2 is SNTAGT. V shed 5 bases, J shed 8 bases, and the junction held 6 bases outside the gene matches. The CDR3 spans 12 residues. CDR3: CASSIRQGKQYF. CDR3 sequence (DNA): TGTGCCAGCAGTATTAGACAGGGCAAGCAGTACTTC.

V and J are TRBV7-9 and TRBJ2-7; unclear D gene. This CDR3 is built from 15 residues. V was shortened by 3 bases and J by 2 bases, with 14 bases between the two germline ends. Germline V CDR1 and CDR2: SEHNR, FQNEAQ (reference sequence). CDR3 nucleotide sequence: TGTGCCAGCAGCTTTGGCCAGGCTTCCACCTACGAGCAGTACTTC. It yields the protein CASSFGQASTYEQYF.

This chain links TRBV4-3 with TRBJ2-5, with 10 bases identical to TRBD2. The end of the DNA is better explained by TRBJ2-7, so the J call may be wrong. CDR1 and CDR2 (germline): LGHNA, YSLEER. CDR3 length: 15 residues. CDR3 in amino acids: CASSQDRLAGAEQYF. DNA of the CDR3: TGCGCCAGCAGCCAAGATCGGCTAGCGGGAGCCGAGCAGTACTTC.

This clone was detected only once. The V gene is TRBV28, the J gene TRBJ2-7; D gene unclear. Trimming cost V 5 bases and J 0 bases, with 11 bases left between them. CDR3 length: 14 residues. Germline V gene sequence: CDR1 MDHEN, CDR2 SYDVKM. The chain's CDR3 is CASSDSASSYEQYF. The DNA for the CDR3 is TGTGCCAGCAGTGACTCGGCCTCCTCCTACGAGCAGTACTTC. The full variable domain, in which reference TRBV28 and TRBJ2-7 provide the parts outside the CDR3, is DVKVTQSSRYLVKRTGEKVFLECVQDMDHENMFWYRQDPGLGLRLIYFSYDVKMKEKGDIPEGYSVSREKKERFSLILESASTNQTSMYLCASSDSASSYEQYFGPGTRLTVT.

This chain's CDR3 is CASSLSRLAGDTQYF. The CDR3 nucleotides are TGTGCCAGCAGCTTATCAAGACTAGCGGGAGATACGCAGTATTTT. The rearrangement links TRBV7-2 to TRBJ2-3; 10 nucleotides agree with TRBD2. In germline, CDR1 is SGHTA, CDR2 FQGNSA. With V trimmed by 2 bases and J by 5 bases, 4 bases remained unmatched. The CDR3 is 15 residues long.

The gene calls are TRBV6-5 and TRBJ1-2; 7 nucleotides align to TRBD1. Germline loops: CDR1 MNHEY, CDR2 SVGAGI. Germline trimming cut 2 bases from V and 3 bases from J; bases unmatched to any gene: 6. This CDR3 is built from 15 residues. The CDR3 here is CASSYATGLDYGYTF. The CDR3 region has the DNA TGTGCCAGCAGTTACGCGACAGGGTTGGACTATGGCTACACCTTC.

V is TRBV7-2 and J is TRBJ2-1, with 8 bases aligning to TRBD2. CDR3 length: 15 residues. Germline V gene data show CDR1 as SGHTA and CDR2 as FQGNSA. V lost 2 bases, J lost 7 bases, and 7 bases stayed unmatched. The CDR3 DNA follows: TGTGCCAGCAGCTTAATAGCGGGAAGTGTAAATGAGCAGTTCTTC. It yields the protein CASSLIAGSVNEQFF.

The rearrangement joins TRBV5-8 to TRBJ1-4, with D uncertain. V was trimmed by 0 bases and J by 8 bases, leaving 5 bases between them. The germline gives CDR1 SGHTS, CDR2 YDEGEE. CDR3 length: 12 amino acids. CDR3 nucleotide sequence: TGTGCCAGCAGCTTGGAGCGAGAAAAACTGTTTTTT. Residues: CASSLEREKLFF.

On this clone itself: Germline and junction disagree at one end, which may indicate a read error. The chain links TRBV7-9 to TRBJ1-4; D perhaps matches TRBD1 (5 bases). Germline CDR1 and CDR2: SEHNR and FQNEAQ (reference sequence). This CDR3 region has 14 residues. CDR3 sequence reads: CSSSLGRGDEKLFF. In DNA, the CDR3 is TGTTCCAGCAGCTTAGGGCGGGGCGACGAAAAACTGTTTTTT.

This clone appeared a few times. The rearrangement links TRBV5-1 to TRBJ2-5; 7 bases map to TRBD1. With V trimmed by 3 bases and J by 6 bases, 8 bases remained unmatched. Per germline, CDR1 SGHRS and CDR2 YFSETQ. The CDR3 length is 14 residues. CDR3 region: CASSSPEGAKTQYF. DNA of the CDR3: TGCGCCAGCAGCTCCCCTGAGGGGGCCAAGACCCAGTACTTC.

The chain links TRBV28 to TRBJ1-1; 7 bases are shared with TRBD1. Germline-derived CDR1 and CDR2 are MDHEN and SYDVKM. V was pared by 10 bases and J by 11 bases, with 16 bases of the junction left unmatched. This CDR3 has 13 amino acids. The DNA of the CDR3 is TGTGCCACTTTAAGACGGGACAGTAAGGTGGCTTTCTTT. It translates to CATLRRDSKVAFF.

The rearrangement uses TRBV10-3 and TRBJ2-1, with a possible D match to TRBD1 (5 bases). The CDR3 is made up of 15 amino acids. V lost 2 bases to trimming and J lost 5 bases, with 13 bases between them. Per the germline V gene, CDR1 is ENHRY and CDR2 is SYGVKD. This chain's CDR3 is CAISEQGRIDNEQFF. CDR3 coding DNA: TGTGCCATCAGTGAGCAGGGCCGAATTGACAATGAGCAGTTCTTC.

The rearrangement joins TRBV30 to TRBJ1-4; maybe TRBD1 (6 bases). The V gene's germline CDR1 is GTSNPN and CDR2 SVGIG (reference sequence). This CDR3 spans 16 amino acids. The ends were cut back, 1 base at V and 0 bases at J, with 12 bases in the middle. The CDR3 coding sequence is TGTGCCTGGAGTGCTGGACAGCCTCCAACTAATGAAAAACTGTTTTTT. It yields the protein CAWSAGQPPTNEKLFF. Looking up the rest from reference TRBV30 and TRBJ1-4 gives the full variable domain: SQTIHQWPATLVQPVGSPLSLECTVEGTSNPNLYWYRQAAGRGLQLLFYSVGIGQISSEVPQNLSASRPQDRQFILSSKKLLLSDSGFYLCAWSAGQPPTNEKLFFGSGTQLSVL.

J is TRBJ2-3 and V is TRBV6-5; no firm D call. V shed 6 bases and J shed 5 bases, with 12 bases lying between them. This CDR3 has 13 amino acids. Germline V lookup: CDR1 MNHEY, CDR2 SVGAGI. The CDR3 spells CASRPPLKDTQYF. CDR3 bases: TGTGCCAGCAGACCCCCACTGAAAGATACGCAGTATTTT.

The DNA for the CDR3 is TGTGCCAGCAGCTTAGTTGCGACAGAAGGCTACACCTTC. Translation gives CASSLVATEGYTF. The gene calls are TRBV7-9 and TRBJ1-2; perhaps TRBD1 as D (5 bases). V lost 1 base, J lost 8 bases, and 11 bases lay in between. Germline V CDR1 and CDR2: SEHNR, FQNEAQ (reference sequence). This CDR3 spans 13 amino acids.

This clone has just one count. The V call is TRBV10-3, the J call TRBJ2-6; no clear D gene. CDR3 length: 14 residues. Germline-derived CDR1 and CDR2 are ENHRY and SYGVKD. Between the trimmed V and J ends, which lost 4 bases and 0 bases, there was a span of 4 bases. In nucleotides, the CDR3 is TGTGCCATCAGTGCAGACTCTGGGGCCAACGTCCTGACTTTC. Protein product: CAISADSGANVLTF.

Remarks on this clone: One junction end disagrees with the germline gene, perhaps due to a read error. The V call is TRBV7-9, the J call TRBJ2-5; no definite D call. Germline V gene data show CDR1 as SEHNR and CDR2 as FQNEAQ (reference sequence). This CDR3 is built from 14 residues. CDR3 bases: TGTTCCAGCAGCTTCGATGGGCCGAAAGAGACCCAGTACTTC. It is translated as CSSSFDGPKETQYF. Drawing the rest from reference TRBV7-9 and TRBJ2-5, the complete variable domain is DTGVSQNPRHKITKRGQNVTFRCDPISEHNRLYWYRQTLGQGPEFLTYFQNEAQLEKSRLLSDRFSAERPKGSFSTLEIQRTEQGDSAMYLCSSSFDGPKETQYFGPGTRLLVL.

This chain connects TRBV18 to TRBJ2-4; a weak D match, TRBD1 (5 bases). This CDR3 has 17 residues. CDR1 and CDR2 from the germline V gene are KGHSH and LQKENI. The V end was cut by 2 bases, the J end by 0 bases, with 14 bases between. In nucleotides, the CDR3 is TGTGCCAGCTCACCAGTTAGTCTGGGGCTAGCCAAAAACATTCAGTACTTC. Residues: CASSPVSLGLAKNIQYF.

This clone appeared a single time. The rearrangement links TRBV7-9 to TRBJ2-1, with 14 nucleotides matching TRBD2. This CDR3 region has 18 residues. The J segment lost 0 bases and the V segment lost 5 bases, leaving 6 bases of the junction unmatched. Per germline, CDR1 SEHNR and CDR2 FQNEAQ (reference sequence). The CDR3: CASSPRLAGGISYNEQFF. The CDR3 region has the DNA TGTGCCAGCAGCCCCCGACTAGCGGGGGGGATCTCCTACAATGAGCAGTTCTTC.

This sequence joins TRBV10-1 and TRBJ1-2, with D uncertain. V was clipped by 6 bases and J by 2 bases, with 16 bases between them. Per the germline V gene, CDR1 is WNHNN and CDR2 is SYGVQD (reference sequence). The CDR3 runs to 15 residues. The CDR3 sequence is CASSSDISGNYGYTF. CDR3 in DNA: TGCGCCAGCAGCTCAGACATTTCGGGGAACTATGGCTACACCTTC.

The chain links TRBV19 to TRBJ1-2; 7 bases are a match to TRBD1. J lost 4 bases, V lost 7 bases, and 6 bases had no gene match. The germline V gene encodes CDR1 LNHDA and CDR2 SQIVND (reference sequence). The CDR3 contains 13 residues. CDR3 nucleotide sequence: TGTGCCAGTATTAGACGGGACAGCTATGGCTACACCTTC. Residues: CASIRRDSYGYTF.

This chain connects TRBV29-1 to TRBJ1-4, with a tentative D call TRBD1 (6 bases). V lost 4 bases and J 4 bases, leaving 16 bases between the germline ends. The CDR3 is 15 amino acids. From germline, CDR1 is SQVTM and CDR2 ANQGSEA. The CDR3 region has the DNA TGCAGCGTTGCGCAGGGGACGGGGCGTAATGAAAAACTGTTTTTT. As protein: CSVAQGTGRNEKLFF.

This chain connects TRBV27 to TRBJ2-3; 9 bases are shared with TRBD2. This CDR3 has 14 amino acids. J was trimmed by 4 bases and V by 8 bases; bases with no gene match: 7. The germline CDR1 and CDR2 sequences are MNHEY and SMNVEV (reference sequence). CDR3 DNA: TGTGCCAGCGGATGGCGGGGGGGGCCAGATACGCAGTATTTT. Translated: CASGWRGGPDTQYF.

The chain recombines TRBV28 with TRBJ1-4, with TRBD1 as a possible D gene (6 bases). V was clipped by 2 bases and J by 2 bases, with 12 bases between them. The CDR3 consists of 16 residues. Germline V CDR1 and CDR2: MDHEN, SYDVKM. The CDR3 sequence: CASSLGGAWTNEKLFF. The CDR3 DNA follows: TGTGCCAGCAGTTTAGGGGGGGCTTGGACTAATGAAAAACTGTTTTTT.

The J gene is TRBJ2-2, the V gene TRBV28; TRBD1 aligns across 9 bases. V gave up 4 bases and J gave up 6 bases; unmatched junction bases: 9. This CDR3 is built from 16 residues. Per germline, CDR1 MDHEN and CDR2 SYDVKM. The CDR3 sequence: CASSSTGTGRPGELFF. The DNA for the CDR3 is TGTGCCAGCAGTTCCACCGGGACAGGGCGTCCCGGGGAGCTGTTTTTT. Looking up the rest from reference TRBV28 and TRBJ2-2 gives the full variable domain: DVKVTQSSRYLVKRTGEKVFLECVQDMDHENMFWYRQDPGLGLRLIYFSYDVKMKEKGDIPEGYSVSREKKERFSLILESASTNQTSMYLCASSSTGTGRPGELFFGEGSRLTVL.

This clone appeared a single time. The chain is built from TRBV5-1 and TRBJ2-1; 15 positions match TRBD2. This CDR3 has 15 residues. The germline V gene encodes CDR1 SGHRS and CDR2 YFSETQ. The junction had 6 bases not matched to a gene; V was cut back by 5 bases and J by 9 bases. The CDR3 protein is CASRPAGLAGGEQFF. In nucleotides, the CDR3 is TGCGCCAGCAGGCCCGCGGGACTAGCGGGAGGTGAGCAGTTCTTC.

In this sample, this clone turned up once. This sequence joins TRBV2 and TRBJ2-3, with a possible D match to TRBD2 (7 bases). Trimming shortened V by 3 bases and J by 2 bases, and 15 bases separated the two germline ends. Germline CDR1 reads SNHLY; CDR2 reads FYNNEI. This CDR3 is 16 amino acids long. The CDR3 loop reads CASSEVAGATTDTQYF. The CDR3 bases are TGTGCCAGCAGTGAGGTCGCGGGGGCCACCACAGATACGCAGTATTTT.